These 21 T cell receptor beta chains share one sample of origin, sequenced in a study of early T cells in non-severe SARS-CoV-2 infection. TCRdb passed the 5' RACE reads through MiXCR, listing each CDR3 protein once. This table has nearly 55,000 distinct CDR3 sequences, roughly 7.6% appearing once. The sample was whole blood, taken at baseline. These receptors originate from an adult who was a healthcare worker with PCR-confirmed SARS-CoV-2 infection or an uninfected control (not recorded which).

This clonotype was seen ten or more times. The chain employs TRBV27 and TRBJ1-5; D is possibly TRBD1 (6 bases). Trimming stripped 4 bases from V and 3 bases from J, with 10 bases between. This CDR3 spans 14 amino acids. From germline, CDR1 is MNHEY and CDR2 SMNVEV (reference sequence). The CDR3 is CASSSGGYNQPQHF. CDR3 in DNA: TGTGCCAGCAGTTCCGGGGGCTACAATCAGCCCCAGCATTTT.

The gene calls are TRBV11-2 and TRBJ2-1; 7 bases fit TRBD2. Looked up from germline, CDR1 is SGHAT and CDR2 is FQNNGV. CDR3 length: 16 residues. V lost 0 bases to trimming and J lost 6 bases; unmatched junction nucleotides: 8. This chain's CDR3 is CASSLDFLAAPNEQFF. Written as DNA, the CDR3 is TGTGCCAGCAGCTTAGATTTTCTAGCGGCCCCCAATGAGCAGTTCTTC.

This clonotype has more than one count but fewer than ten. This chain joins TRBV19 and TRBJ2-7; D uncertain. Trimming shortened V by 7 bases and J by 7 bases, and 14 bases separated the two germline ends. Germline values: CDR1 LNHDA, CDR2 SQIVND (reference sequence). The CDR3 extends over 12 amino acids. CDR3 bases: TGTGCCAGTAACCCTGGTGGAGCGGAGCAGTACTTC. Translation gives CASNPGGAEQYF. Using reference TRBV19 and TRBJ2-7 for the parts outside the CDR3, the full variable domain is DGGITQSPKYLFRKEGQNVTLSCEQNLNHDAMYWYRQDPGQGLRLIYYSQIVNDFQKGDIAEGYSVSREKKESFPLTVTSAQKNPTAFYLCASNPGGAEQYFGPGTRLTVT.

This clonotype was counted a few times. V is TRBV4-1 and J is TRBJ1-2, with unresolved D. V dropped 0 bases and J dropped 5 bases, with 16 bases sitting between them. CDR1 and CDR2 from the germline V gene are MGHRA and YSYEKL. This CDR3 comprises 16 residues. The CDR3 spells CASSQEGPEGAYGYTF. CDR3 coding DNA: TGCGCCAGCAGCCAAGAAGGGCCGGAGGGAGCTTATGGCTACACCTTC.

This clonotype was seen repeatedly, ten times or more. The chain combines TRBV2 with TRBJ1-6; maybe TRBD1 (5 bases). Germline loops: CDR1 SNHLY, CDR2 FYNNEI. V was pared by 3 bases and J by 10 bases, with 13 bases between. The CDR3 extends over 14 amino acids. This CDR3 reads CASSEVEGRSPLHF. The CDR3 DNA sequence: TGTGCCAGCAGTGAGGTAGAGGGGCGGTCACCCCTCCACTTT.

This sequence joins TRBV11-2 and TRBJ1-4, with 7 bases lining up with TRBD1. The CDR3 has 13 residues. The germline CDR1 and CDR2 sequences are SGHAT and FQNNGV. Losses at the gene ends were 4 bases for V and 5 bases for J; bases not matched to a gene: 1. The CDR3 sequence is CASSSDRNEKLFF. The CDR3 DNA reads TGTGCCAGCAGCTCGGACAGGAATGAAAAACTGTTTTTT.

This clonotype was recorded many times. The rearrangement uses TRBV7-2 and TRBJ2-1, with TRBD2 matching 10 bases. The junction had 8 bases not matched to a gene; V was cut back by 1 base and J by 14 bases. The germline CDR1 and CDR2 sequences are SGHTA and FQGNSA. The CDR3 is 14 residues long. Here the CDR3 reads CASSLGRTSGEKFF. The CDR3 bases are TGTGCCAGCAGCTTAGGGCGGACTAGCGGAGAAAAGTTCTTC.

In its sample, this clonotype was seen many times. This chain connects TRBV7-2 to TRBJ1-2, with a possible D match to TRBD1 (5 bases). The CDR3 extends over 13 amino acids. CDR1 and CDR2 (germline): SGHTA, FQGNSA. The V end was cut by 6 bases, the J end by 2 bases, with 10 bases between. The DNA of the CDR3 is TGTGCCAGCAGGATCGACAGCAACTATGGCTACACCTTC. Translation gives CASRIDSNYGYTF.

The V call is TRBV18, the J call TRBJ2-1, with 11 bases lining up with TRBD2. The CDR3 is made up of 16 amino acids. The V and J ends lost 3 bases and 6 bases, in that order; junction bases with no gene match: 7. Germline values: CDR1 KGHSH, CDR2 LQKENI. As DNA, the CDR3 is TGTGCCAGCTCACCTCTTAGACTAGCGGGGATCAATGAGCAGTTCTTC. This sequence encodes CASSPLRLAGINEQFF. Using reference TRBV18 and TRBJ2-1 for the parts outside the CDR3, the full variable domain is NAGVMQNPRHLVRRRGQEARLRCSPMKGHSHVYWYRQLPEEGLKFMVYLQKENIIDESGMPKERFSAEFPKEGPSILRIQQVVRGDSAAYFCASSPLRLAGINEQFFGPGTRLTVL.

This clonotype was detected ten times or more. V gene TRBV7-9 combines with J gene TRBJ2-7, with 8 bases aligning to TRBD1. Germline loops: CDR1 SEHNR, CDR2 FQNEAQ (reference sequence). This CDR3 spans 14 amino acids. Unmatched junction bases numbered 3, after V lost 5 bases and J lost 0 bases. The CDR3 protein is CASSQGQVSYEQYF. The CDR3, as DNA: TGTGCCAGCAGCCAGGGACAGGTCTCCTACGAGCAGTACTTC.

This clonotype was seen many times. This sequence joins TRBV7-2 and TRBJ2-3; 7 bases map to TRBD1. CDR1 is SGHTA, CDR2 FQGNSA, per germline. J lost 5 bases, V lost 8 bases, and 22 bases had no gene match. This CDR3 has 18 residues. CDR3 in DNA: TGTGCCAGCGACTCTCCCTCTGGGGCGACAGGGCCCCAAGATACGCAGTATTTT. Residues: CASDSPSGATGPQDTQYF. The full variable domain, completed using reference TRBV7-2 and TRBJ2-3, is GAGVSQSPSNKVTEKGKDVELRCDPISGHTALYWYRQSLGQGLEFLIYFQGNSAPDKSGLPSDRFSAERTGGSVSTLTIQRTQQEDSAVYLCASDSPSGATGPQDTQYFGPGTRLTVL.

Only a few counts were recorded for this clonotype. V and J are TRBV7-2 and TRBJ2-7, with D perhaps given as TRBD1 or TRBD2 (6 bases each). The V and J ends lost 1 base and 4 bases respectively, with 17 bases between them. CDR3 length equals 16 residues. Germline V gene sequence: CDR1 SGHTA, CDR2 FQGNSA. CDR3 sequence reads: CASSLGGALPVYEQYF. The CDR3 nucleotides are TGTGCCAGCAGCTTAGGGGGGGCCCTACCAGTTTACGAGCAGTACTTC.

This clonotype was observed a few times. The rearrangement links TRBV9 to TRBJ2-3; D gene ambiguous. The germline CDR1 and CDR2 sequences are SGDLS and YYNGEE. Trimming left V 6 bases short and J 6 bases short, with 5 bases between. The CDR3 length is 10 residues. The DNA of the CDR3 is TGTGCCAGCATTACGGATACGCAGTATTTT. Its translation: CASITDTQYF.

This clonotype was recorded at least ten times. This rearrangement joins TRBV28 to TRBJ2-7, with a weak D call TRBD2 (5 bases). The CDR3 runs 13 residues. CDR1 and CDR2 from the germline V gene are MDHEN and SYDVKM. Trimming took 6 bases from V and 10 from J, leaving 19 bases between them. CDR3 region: CASSRGEGNYQYF. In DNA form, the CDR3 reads TGTGCCAGCAGCCGGGGTGAAGGGAACTATCAGTACTTC.

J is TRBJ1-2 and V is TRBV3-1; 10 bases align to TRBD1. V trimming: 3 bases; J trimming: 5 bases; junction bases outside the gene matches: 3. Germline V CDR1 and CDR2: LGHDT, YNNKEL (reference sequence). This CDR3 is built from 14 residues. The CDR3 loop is CASSQPGQGYGYTF. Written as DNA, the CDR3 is TGTGCCAGCAGCCAGCCGGGACAGGGGTATGGCTACACCTTC.

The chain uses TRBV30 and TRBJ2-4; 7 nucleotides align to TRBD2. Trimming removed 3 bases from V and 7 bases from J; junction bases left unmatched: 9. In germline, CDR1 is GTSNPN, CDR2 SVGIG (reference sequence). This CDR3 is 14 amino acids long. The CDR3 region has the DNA TGTGCCTGGAGAAATCGGGGGGTACTTAACATTCAGTACTTC. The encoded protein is CAWRNRGVLNIQYF.

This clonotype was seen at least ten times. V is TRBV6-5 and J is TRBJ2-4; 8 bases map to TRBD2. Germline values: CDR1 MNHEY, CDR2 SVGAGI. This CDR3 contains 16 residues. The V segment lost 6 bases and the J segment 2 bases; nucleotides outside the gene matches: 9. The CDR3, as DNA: TGTGCCAGCAGACCGATAGCGGGAAGTACCAAAAACATTCAGTACTTC. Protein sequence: CASRPIAGSTKNIQYF.

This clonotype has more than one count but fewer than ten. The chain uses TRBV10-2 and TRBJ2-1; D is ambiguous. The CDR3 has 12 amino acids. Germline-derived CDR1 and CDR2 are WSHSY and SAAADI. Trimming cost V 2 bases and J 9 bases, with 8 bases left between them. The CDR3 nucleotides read TGCGCCAGCAGTGAGAGTGTGGGTGAGCAGTTCTTC. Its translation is CASSESVGEQFF.

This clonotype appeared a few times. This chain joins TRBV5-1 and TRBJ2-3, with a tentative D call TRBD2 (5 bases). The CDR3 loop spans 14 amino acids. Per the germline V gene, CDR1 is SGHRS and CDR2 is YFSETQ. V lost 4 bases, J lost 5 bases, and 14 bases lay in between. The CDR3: CASSLPGVGDTQYF. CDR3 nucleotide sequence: TGCGCCAGCAGCCTGCCCGGGGTAGGAGATACGCAGTATTTT.

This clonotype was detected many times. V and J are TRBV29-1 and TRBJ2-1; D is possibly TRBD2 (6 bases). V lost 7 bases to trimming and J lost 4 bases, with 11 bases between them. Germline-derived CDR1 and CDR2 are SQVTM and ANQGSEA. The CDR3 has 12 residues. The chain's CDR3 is CSATGTYNEQFF. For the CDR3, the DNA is TGCAGCGCCACCGGGACTTACAATGAGCAGTTCTTC.

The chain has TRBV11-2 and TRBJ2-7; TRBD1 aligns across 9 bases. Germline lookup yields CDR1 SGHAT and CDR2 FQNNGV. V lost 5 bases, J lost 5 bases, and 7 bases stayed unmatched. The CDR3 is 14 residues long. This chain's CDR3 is CASSGGQGTNEQYF. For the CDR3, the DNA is TGTGCCAGCAGCGGGGGACAGGGTACCAACGAGCAGTACTTC.